What follows are 22 T cell receptor beta chains derived from one specimen sequenced in a study of vaccination and CD4 T cells after COVID-19. Cultured CD4+ T cell DNA was sequenced using the Oncomine TCR Beta short-read assay. TCRdb reanalysed the PCR reads using MiXCR and keeps one entry per CDR3 protein. This sample has about 20,000 distinct CDR3 sequences; approximately 40% occur once, and the top ten carry approximately 17%. For these TCRs, the target antigens are not known. Treatment denoted: roughly 11-day PBMC culture with coronavirus spike peptide pools or control peptides (ViraFEST assay). Here the sequenced sample was CD4+ T cells from blood, cultured in vitro, taken before SARS-CoV-2 vaccination. The source is a human donor who received a COVID-19 vaccine.

The chain uses TRBV6-1 and TRBJ2-3, with D perhaps matching TRBD2 (5 bases). Germline V lookup: CDR1 MNHNS, CDR2 SASEGT. The V end was cut by 0 bases, the J end by 2 bases, with 9 bases between. The CDR3 has 15 residues. The chain's CDR3 is CASSEARVDTDTQYF. The CDR3 bases are TGTGCCAGCAGTGAAGCGAGGGTAGACACAGATACGCAGTATTTT.

The chain joins TRBV6-1 to TRBJ2-7; 8 nucleotides align to TRBD1. The trim removed 4 bases at V and 2 bases at J, leaving 1 base unmatched. Per the germline V gene, CDR1 is MNHNS and CDR2 is SASEGT. This CDR3 is 13 amino acids long. The CDR3 coding sequence is TGTGCCAGCAGTGGACAGGGGCCCTACGAGCAGTACTTC. Translated, it gives CASSGQGPYEQYF.

The genes are TRBV6-5 and TRBJ1-2; the D gene is possibly TRBD1 (5 bases). The CDR3 is made up of 15 amino acids. The V end lost 4 bases, the J end lost 4 bases, and 16 bases lay between the germline ends. Germline loops: CDR1 MNHEY, CDR2 SVGAGI. The CDR3 nucleotides are TGTGCCAGCAGTTCTACGGCAGGGAGTGTCTATGGCTACACCTTC. Translation gives CASSSTAGSVYGYTF.

The V and J genes are TRBV6-5 and TRBJ1-6; maybe TRBD1 (6 bases). The CDR3 loop spans 16 amino acids. V was pared by 3 bases and J by 6 bases, with 15 bases between. Germline V lookup: CDR1 MNHEY, CDR2 SVGAGI. CDR3 sequence (DNA): TGTGCCAGCAGTTATCGCGCGGGACAATCTAATTCACCCCTCCACTTT. The encoded protein is CASSYRAGQSNSPLHF.

The V and J genes are TRBV12-3 or TRBV12-4 and TRBJ2-3, with 9 positions matching TRBD2. The CDR3 length is 17 residues. With 4 bases clipped from V and 4 bases from J, the junction kept 12 bases outside the gene matches. CDR3: CASSSGELAGYSDTQYF. In nucleotides, the CDR3 is TGTGCCAGCAGTTCTGGGGAGCTAGCGGGGTATTCAGATACGCAGTATTTT.

This clonotype was observed a handful of times. This rearrangement joins TRBV6-1 to TRBJ1-5, with D uncertain. The V end lost 3 bases, the J end lost 7 bases, and 10 bases lay between the germline ends. The CDR3 totals 13 residues. Germline V gene data show CDR1 as MNHNS and CDR2 as SASEGT. CDR3 nucleotides: TGTGCCAGCAGTGAGGTTATGGGGCAGCCCCAGCATTTT. As protein: CASSEVMGQPQHF.

This clonotype was observed a few times. This rearrangement joins TRBV7-2 to TRBJ1-2; TRBD1 agrees at 12 bases. Per germline, CDR1 SGHTA and CDR2 FQGNSA. V lost 3 bases and J lost 3; bases outside the gene matches: 5. This CDR3 has 16 residues. The CDR3: CASSLSGTGGYYGYTF. CDR3 coding DNA: TGTGCCAGCAGCTTGTCCGGGACAGGGGGCTACTATGGCTACACCTTC.

The chain couples TRBV21-1 to TRBJ2-1; the table's D call, TRBD2, has no DNA check behind it. TRBV21-1 is reported as a pseudogene. The CDR3 is 15 amino acids. The CDR3 is CASSKWTTGYNEQFF. For the CDR3, the DNA is TGTGCCAGCAGCAAATGGACTACCGGATACAATGAGCAGTTCTTC.

The chain employs TRBV2 and TRBJ2-2, with TRBD2 matching 12 bases. The CDR3 totals 16 residues. Trimming removed 8 bases from V and 2 bases from J; junction bases left unmatched: 6. CDR1 SNHLY and CDR2 FYNNEI come from the germline V gene. The CDR3 region is CASASGGAINTGELFF. The CDR3 DNA reads as TGTGCCAGCGCTAGCGGGGGGGCCATCAACACCGGGGAGCTGTTTTTT.

The gene calls are TRBV5-4 and TRBJ1-5; D remains ambiguous. V lost 2 bases, J lost 11 bases, and 14 bases lay in between. The CDR3 is 13 residues long. Germline CDR1 is SGHNT and CDR2 is YYREEE (reference sequence). The CDR3 loop is CASSFDQLSAQHF. CDR3 DNA: TGTGCCAGCAGCTTCGACCAACTATCAGCCCAGCATTTT.

This clonotype was picked up a small number of times. J is TRBJ2-3 and V is TRBV7-7, with 9 nucleotides matching TRBD2. This CDR3 region has 14 residues. J gave up 4 bases and V 1 base, and 0 bases lay outside the gene matches. The germline gives CDR1 SSHAT, CDR2 FNYEAQ (reference sequence). CDR3 region: CASSLVAGADTQYF. CDR3 coding DNA: TGTGCCAGCAGCTTAGTAGCGGGGGCAGATACGCAGTATTTT.

The chain carries TRBV19 and TRBJ1-6; TRBD1 agrees at 7 bases. This CDR3 comprises 13 residues. CDR1 and CDR2 from the germline V gene are LNHDA and SQIVND (reference sequence). The junction had 7 bases not matched to a gene; V was cut back by 10 bases and J by 7 bases. The CDR3 DNA follows: TGTGCCACCCGCCCAGGGGGGAATTCACCCCTCCACTTT. The encoded protein is CATRPGGNSPLHF.

The V and J genes are TRBV19 and TRBJ1-1; D not resolved. Trimming removed 5 bases at V and 0 bases at J, with 4 bases between. This CDR3 spans 12 amino acids. Germline CDR1 is LNHDA and CDR2 is SQIVND (reference sequence). As DNA, the CDR3 is TGTGCCAGTAGTCCCCTGAACACTGAAGCTTTCTTT. It translates to CASSPLNTEAFF.

This clonotype turned up a few times. The chain carries TRBV30 and TRBJ1-2; TRBD1 is a possible D gene (5 bases). The CDR3 spans 13 residues. V lost 4 bases and J 1 base, leaving 10 bases between the germline ends. Germline values: CDR1 GTSNPN, CDR2 SVGIG (reference sequence). CDR3 loop: CAWTRDLNYGYTF. CDR3 sequence (DNA): TGTGCCTGGACCCGGGACCTTAACTATGGCTACACCTTC. Full variable domain (remainder filled in from reference TRBV30 and TRBJ1-2): SQTIHQWPATLVQPVGSPLSLECTVEGTSNPNLYWYRQAAGRGLQLLFYSVGIGQISSEVPQNLSASRPQDRQFILSSKKLLLSDSGFYLCAWTRDLNYGYTFGSGTRLTVV.

The chain recombines TRBV20-1 with TRBJ2-3; 9 positions match TRBD2. Germline lookup yields CDR1 DFQATT and CDR2 SNEGSKA (reference sequence). The trim removed 6 bases at V and 0 bases at J, leaving 10 bases unmatched. The CDR3 runs to 16 residues. CDR3 sequence reads: CSAGGGTSPSTDTQYF. The CDR3 nucleotides are TGCAGTGCAGGAGGCGGGACTAGCCCCAGCACAGATACGCAGTATTTT.

The rearrangement joins TRBV20-1 to TRBJ1-3; 8 nucleotides align to TRBD1. The germline CDR1 and CDR2 sequences are DFQATT and SNEGSKA (reference sequence). This CDR3 has 17 residues. Germline trimming cut 0 bases from V and 2 bases from J; bases unmatched to any gene: 9. The CDR3 spells CSARDPAGQGTGNTIYF. CDR3 in DNA: TGCAGTGCTAGAGACCCAGCCGGACAGGGAACTGGAAACACCATATATTTT.

V gene TRBV6-1 combines with J gene TRBJ2-3; no clear D gene. Trimming pared 3 bases from V and 2 bases from J, leaving 12 bases between. This CDR3 is 15 amino acids long. Looked up from germline, CDR1 is MNHNS and CDR2 is SASEGT. The CDR3 nucleotides read TGTGCCAGCAGTGATGGAGACAAAGACACAGATACGCAGTATTTT. Encoded protein: CASSDGDKDTDTQYF.

This clonotype has just a few counts. The CDR3 DNA reads TGTGCCAGTCTACAGGGGTCTCGGATGCCATCACCCCTCCACTTT. It is translated as CASLQGSRMPSPLHF. The chain has TRBV19 and TRBJ1-6; 7 bases agree with TRBD1. V shed 8 bases and J 10 bases; nucleotides not matched to a gene: 14. Germline lookup yields CDR1 LNHDA and CDR2 SQIVND (reference sequence). The CDR3 consists of 15 residues.

In this sample, this clonotype turned up a few times. The J gene is TRBJ2-7, the V gene TRBV2; D uncertain. The germline gives CDR1 SNHLY, CDR2 FYNNEI. Trimming removed 3 bases at V and 0 bases at J, with 18 bases between. CDR3 length: 17 amino acids. Here the CDR3 reads CASSEVQFGRTSYEQYF. CDR3 nucleotides: TGTGCCAGCAGTGAGGTCCAGTTTGGGCGGACCTCCTACGAGCAGTACTTC.

The chain carries TRBV12-3 or TRBV12-4 and TRBJ2-6; D call uncertain. CDR3 length: 17 amino acids. V dropped 6 bases and J dropped 3 bases, with 18 bases sitting between them. CDR3 nucleotides: TGTGCCAGCAGCCTAAGCGACGGGTTTGGTGGGGCCAACGTCCTGACTTTC. It codes for CASSLSDGFGGANVLTF.

This chain uses TRBV20-1 with TRBJ2-3; the D gene is possibly TRBD2 (6 bases). The CDR3 is 13 residues long. Germline V gene sequence: CDR1 DFQATT, CDR2 SNEGSKA (reference sequence). Trimming took 3 bases from V and 4 from J, leaving 11 bases between them. The CDR3 sequence: CSASTGLSDTQYF. CDR3 DNA sequence: TGCAGTGCTAGTACGGGACTTTCAGATACGCAGTATTTT.

The chain combines TRBV10-3 with TRBJ1-2, with 11 bases lining up with TRBD1. Trimming cost V 0 bases and J 7 bases; bases outside gene matches: 4. The CDR3 is 15 residues long. Germline assignment: CDR1 ENHRY and CDR2 SYGVKD. CDR3 region: CAISESIGTGGGYTF. The CDR3 region has the DNA TGTGCCATCAGTGAGTCAATCGGGACAGGGGGTGGCTACACCTTC.